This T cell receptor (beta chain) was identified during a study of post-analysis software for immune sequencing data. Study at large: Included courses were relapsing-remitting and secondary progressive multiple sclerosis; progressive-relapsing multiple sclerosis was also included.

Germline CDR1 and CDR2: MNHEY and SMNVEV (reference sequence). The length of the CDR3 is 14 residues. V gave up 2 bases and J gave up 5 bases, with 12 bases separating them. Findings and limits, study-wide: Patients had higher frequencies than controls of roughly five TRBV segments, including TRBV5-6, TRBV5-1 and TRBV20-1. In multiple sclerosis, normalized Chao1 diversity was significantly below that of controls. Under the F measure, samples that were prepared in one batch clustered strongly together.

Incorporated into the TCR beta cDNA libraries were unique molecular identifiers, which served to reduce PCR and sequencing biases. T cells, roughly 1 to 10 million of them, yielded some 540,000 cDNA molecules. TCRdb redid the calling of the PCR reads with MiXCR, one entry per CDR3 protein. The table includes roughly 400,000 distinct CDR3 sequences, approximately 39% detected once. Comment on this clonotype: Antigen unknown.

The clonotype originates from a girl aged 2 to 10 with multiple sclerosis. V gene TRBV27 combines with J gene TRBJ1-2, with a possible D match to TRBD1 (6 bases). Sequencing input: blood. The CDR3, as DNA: TGTGCCAGCAGTTTAAAAGGGGGATCATATGGCTACACCTTC. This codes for CASSLKGGSYGYTF.